These 17 T cell receptor beta chains were sequenced from one sample in a study of T cell changes during pregnancy in multiple sclerosis (dated 2019 in TCRdb). The library came from the immunoSEQ multiplex PCR assay. Not all clones reach the TCRdb copy of this immuneACCESS table, which keeps in-frame sequences only. Checked studies attribute under half of the gap to unresolved V genes and leave the rest unexplained. The sample table shows tens of thousands of clones, and over 80% are seen once. The ten largest clonotypes hold roughly 7% of the sample. The sample here was CD8+ T cells from peripheral blood mononuclear cells, taken in the third trimester of pregnancy. The source of these receptors is a female donor with multiple sclerosis, enrolled in a pregnancy study.

The chain uses TRBV28 and TRBJ2-3; 8 nucleotides align to TRBD2. Germline-derived CDR1 and CDR2 are MDHEN and SYDVKM. The CDR3 totals 15 residues. The trim removed 5 bases at V and 5 bases at J, leaving 9 bases unmatched. CDR3 sequence: CASSPRLSGGDTQYF. The CDR3 DNA is TGTGCCAGCAGTCCCCGGCTAAGCGGGGGAGATACGCAGTATTTT.

The chain uses TRBV7-3 and TRBJ1-1; 7 bases match TRBD1. Germline CDR1 SGHTA, CDR2 FQGTGA. The CDR3 totals 14 residues. V shed 2 bases, J shed 2 bases, and the junction held 2 bases outside the gene matches. This CDR3 reads CASSLAGGNTEAFF. The CDR3 region has the DNA TGTGCCAGCAGCTTAGCAGGGGGTAACACTGAAGCTTTCTTT. Using reference TRBV7-3 and TRBJ1-1 for the parts outside the CDR3, the full variable domain is GAGVSQTPSNKVTEKGKYVELRCDPISGHTALYWYRQSLGQGPEFLIYFQGTGAADDSGLPNDRFFAVRPEGSVSTLKIQRTERGDSAVYLCASSLAGGNTEAFFGQGTRLTVV.

J is TRBJ2-5 and V is TRBV4-1, with 8 bases identical to TRBD2. The V gene end was trimmed by 1 base and the J gene end by 1 base; junction bases not matched to a gene: 5. Germline CDR1 and CDR2: MGHRA and YSYEKL. This CDR3 is built from 16 residues. CDR3 sequence reads: CASSQVGGGPQETQYF. CDR3 sequence (DNA): TGCGCCAGCAGCCAAGTCGGGGGGGGGCCCCAAGAGACCCAGTACTTC.

V gene TRBV6-1 combines with J gene TRBJ2-3; 7 positions agree with TRBD2. The trim removed 1 base at V and 2 bases at J, leaving 6 bases unmatched. This CDR3 spans 16 amino acids. Germline V lookup: CDR1 MNHNS, CDR2 SASEGT. CDR3 in DNA: TGTGCCAGCAGTGAAGAACTAGCGCTACTCACAGATACGCAGTATTTT. It specifies CASSEELALLTDTQYF.

V and J are TRBV6-5 and TRBJ2-3; D is perhaps TRBD2 (6 bases). CDR1 and CDR2 from the germline V gene are MNHEY and SVGAGI. The CDR3 is made up of 13 amino acids. The V end lost 8 bases, the J end lost 0 bases, and 9 bases lay between the germline ends. The DNA for the CDR3 is TGTGCCAGCGGGAGGTCGAGCACAGATACGCAGTATTTT. It yields the protein CASGRSSTDTQYF.

This clone was recorded a few times. The rearrangement links TRBV4-1 to TRBJ1-1, with D unresolved. Between the trimmed V and J ends, which lost 0 bases and 4 bases, there was a span of 9 bases. This CDR3 is 14 amino acids long. Germline V gene sequence: CDR1 MGHRA, CDR2 YSYEKL. The CDR3 DNA follows: TGCGCCAGCAGCCAAGATCATGGGAGCACTGAAGCTTTCTTT. This sequence encodes CASSQDHGSTEAFF.

This sequence joins TRBV7-9 and TRBJ2-7, with D possibly TRBD2 on 7 matching bases. Germline CDR1 SEHNR, CDR2 FQNEAQ (reference sequence). CDR3 size: 15 residues. Trimming took 6 bases from V and 2 from J, leaving 17 bases between them. As DNA, the CDR3 is TGTGCCAGCAGGTCGGGGGCTAGCGGAACCTACGAGCAGTACTTC. Protein: CASRSGASGTYEQYF.

This chain uses TRBV18 with TRBJ2-1; 8 nucleotides agree with TRBD2. Germline trimming cut 5 bases from V and 7 bases from J; bases unmatched to any gene: 13. This CDR3 has 16 amino acids. From germline, CDR1 is KGHSH and CDR2 LQKENI. CDR3 region: CASSLPGLGAWNEQFF. In DNA form, the CDR3 reads TGTGCCAGCTCATTACCGGGACTAGGGGCTTGGAATGAGCAGTTCTTC.

The chain is built from TRBV25-1 and TRBJ2-1; D is uncertain. The V gene's germline CDR1 is MGHDK and CDR2 SYGVNS. V was clipped by 3 bases and J by 4 bases, with 13 bases between them. CDR3 length: 15 amino acids. The CDR3 coding sequence is TGTGCCAGCAGTGATCCCCTTACAGAATACAATGAGCAGTTCTTC. It yields the protein CASSDPLTEYNEQFF.

The chain carries TRBV4-3 and TRBJ1-1, with TRBD1 matching 9 bases. Germline V CDR1 and CDR2: LGHNA, YSLEER. The V and J ends lost 8 bases and 2 bases, in that order; junction bases with no gene match: 9. The CDR3 has 15 residues. The CDR3 region has the DNA TGCGCCAGCCGGAACGGGGGACAGGGAAACACTGAAGCTTTCTTT. This encodes CASRNGGQGNTEAFF.

The gene calls are TRBV28 and TRBJ1-5, with 9 bases matching TRBD1. J was trimmed by 6 bases and V by 7 bases; bases with no gene match: 7. Germline V gene lookup returns CDR1 MDHEN and CDR2 SYDVKM. CDR3 length: 14 amino acids. The CDR3 DNA reads TGTGCCAGCATAATACAGGGGGCGAGTCAGCCCCAGCATTTT. It codes for CASIIQGASQPQHF.

V is TRBV5-5 and J is TRBJ2-5; perhaps TRBD1 as D (5 bases). Germline CDR1 reads SGHKS; CDR2 reads YYEKEE (reference sequence). Between the trimmed V and J ends, which lost 4 bases and 4 bases, there was a span of 11 bases. The length of the CDR3 is 13 residues. The CDR3 spells CASSPGAIETQYF. In DNA form, the CDR3 reads TGTGCCAGCAGCCCTGGGGCTATAGAGACCCAGTACTTC.

This chain uses TRBV10-3 with TRBJ1-2, with D tentatively TRBD1 (5 bases). V gave up 0 bases and J gave up 3 bases, with 11 bases separating them. The CDR3 totals 15 residues. CDR1 and CDR2 from the germline V gene are ENHRY and SYGVKD. The CDR3 bases are TGTGCCATCAGTGAGTCTGGAACAGGTTACTATGGCTACACCTTC. This encodes CAISESGTGYYGYTF.

In this sample, this clone is medium-sized. The chain couples TRBV7-9 to TRBJ2-1; D is unclear. Trimming took off 5 bases at V and 2 bases at J, with 19 bases between the two ends. Germline CDR1 SEHNR, CDR2 FQNEAQ (reference sequence). The CDR3 consists of 17 residues. CDR3 coding DNA: TGTGCCAGCAGCGGTACCGCAGAAACAGAACCCTACAATGAGCAGTTCTTC. Its translation: CASSGTAETEPYNEQFF.

The genes are TRBV6-5 and TRBJ1-1; D gene unclear. Germline V gene sequence: CDR1 MNHEY, CDR2 SVGAGI. This CDR3 spans 11 amino acids. Trimming cost V 8 bases and J 1 base, with 5 bases left between them. CDR3 nucleotide sequence: TGTGCCAGCCTATGGAACACTGAAGCTTTCTTT. Translated: CASLWNTEAFF.

This sequence joins TRBV7-9 and TRBJ1-1; D is unclear. The V gene's germline CDR1 is SEHNR and CDR2 FQNEAQ (reference sequence). The CDR3 sequence is 12 residues long. V was trimmed by 1 base and J by 6 bases, leaving 6 bases between them. CDR3 amino acids: CASSLGGAEAFF. CDR3 DNA: TGTGCCAGCAGCTTAGGAGGAGCTGAAGCTTTCTTT.

This sequence joins TRBV30 and TRBJ1-1; 7 nucleotides match TRBD1. Losses at the gene ends were 0 bases for V and 0 bases for J; bases not matched to a gene: 4. This CDR3 spans 15 amino acids. CDR1 and CDR2 from the germline V gene are GTSNPN and SVGIG (reference sequence). The CDR3, as DNA: TGTGCCTGGAGTGTACTGGACAGGCTGAACACTGAAGCTTTCTTT. Protein: CAWSVLDRLNTEAFF.